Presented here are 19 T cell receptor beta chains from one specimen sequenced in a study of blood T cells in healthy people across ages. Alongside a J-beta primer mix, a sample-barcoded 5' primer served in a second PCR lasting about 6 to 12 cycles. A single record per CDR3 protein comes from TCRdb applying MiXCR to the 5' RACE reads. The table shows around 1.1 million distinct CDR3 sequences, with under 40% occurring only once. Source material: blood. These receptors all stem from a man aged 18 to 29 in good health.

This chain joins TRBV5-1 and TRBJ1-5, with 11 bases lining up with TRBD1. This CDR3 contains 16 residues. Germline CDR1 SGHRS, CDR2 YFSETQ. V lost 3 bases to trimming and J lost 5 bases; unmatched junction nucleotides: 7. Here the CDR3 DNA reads TGCGCCAGCAGCTATTCCGGGACAGGGGGGGATCAGCCCCAGCATTTT. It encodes CASSYSGTGGDQPQHF.

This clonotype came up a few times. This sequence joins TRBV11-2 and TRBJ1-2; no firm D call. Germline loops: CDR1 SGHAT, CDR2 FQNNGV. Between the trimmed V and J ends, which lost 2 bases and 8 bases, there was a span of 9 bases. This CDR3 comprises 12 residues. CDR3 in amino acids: CASSLSETGYTF. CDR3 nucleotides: TGTGCCAGCAGCTTATCCGAGACGGGCTACACCTTC.

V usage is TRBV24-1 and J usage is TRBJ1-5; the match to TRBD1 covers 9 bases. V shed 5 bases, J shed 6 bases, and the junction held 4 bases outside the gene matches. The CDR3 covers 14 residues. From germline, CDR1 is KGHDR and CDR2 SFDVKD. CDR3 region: CATSARGQGQPQHF. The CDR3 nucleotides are TGTGCCACCAGTGCGCGGGGACAGGGTCAGCCCCAGCATTTT.

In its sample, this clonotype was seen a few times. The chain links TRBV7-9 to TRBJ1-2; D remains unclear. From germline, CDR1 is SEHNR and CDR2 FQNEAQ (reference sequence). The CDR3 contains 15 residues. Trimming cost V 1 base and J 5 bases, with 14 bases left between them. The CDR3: CASSLVGHESYGYTF. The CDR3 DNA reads TGTGCCAGCAGCTTAGTCGGGCATGAGTCGTATGGCTACACCTTC. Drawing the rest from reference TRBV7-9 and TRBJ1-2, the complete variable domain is DTGVSQNPRHKITKRGQNVTFRCDPISEHNRLYWYRQTLGQGPEFLTYFQNEAQLEKSRLLSDRFSAERPKGSFSTLEIQRTEQGDSAMYLCASSLVGHESYGYTFGSGTRLTVV.

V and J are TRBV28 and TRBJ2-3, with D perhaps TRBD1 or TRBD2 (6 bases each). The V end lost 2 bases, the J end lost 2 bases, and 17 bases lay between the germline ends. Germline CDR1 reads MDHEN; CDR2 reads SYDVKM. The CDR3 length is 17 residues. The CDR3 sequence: CASSLAAGHTLTDTQYF. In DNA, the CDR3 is TGTGCCAGCAGTTTAGCCGCGGGACATACACTCACAGATACGCAGTATTTT.

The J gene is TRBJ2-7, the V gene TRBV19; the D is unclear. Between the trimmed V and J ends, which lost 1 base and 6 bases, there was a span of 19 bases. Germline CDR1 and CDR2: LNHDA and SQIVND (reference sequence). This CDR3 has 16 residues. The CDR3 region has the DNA TGTGCCAGTAGTATAGTCCCGACATTCTCTTCTACCGAGCAGTACTTC. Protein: CASSIVPTFSSTEQYF.

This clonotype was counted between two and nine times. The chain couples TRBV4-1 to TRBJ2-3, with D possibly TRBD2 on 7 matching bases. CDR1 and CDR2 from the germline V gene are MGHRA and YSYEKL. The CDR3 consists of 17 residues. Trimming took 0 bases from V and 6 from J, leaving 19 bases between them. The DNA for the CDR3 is TGCGCCAGCAGCCAAGAGGTCTCCGGCGGGGGCGCGGATACGCAGTATTTT. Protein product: CASSQEVSGGGADTQYF.

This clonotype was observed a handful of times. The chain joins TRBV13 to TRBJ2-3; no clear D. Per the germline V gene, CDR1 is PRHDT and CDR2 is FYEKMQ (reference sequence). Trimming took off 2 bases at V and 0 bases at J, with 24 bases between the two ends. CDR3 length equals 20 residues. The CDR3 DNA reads TGTGCCAGCAGCTTAATTGGGGTTGTTGAGCGCCGAGGTAGCACAGATACGCAGTATTTT. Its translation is CASSLIGVVERRGSTDTQYF.

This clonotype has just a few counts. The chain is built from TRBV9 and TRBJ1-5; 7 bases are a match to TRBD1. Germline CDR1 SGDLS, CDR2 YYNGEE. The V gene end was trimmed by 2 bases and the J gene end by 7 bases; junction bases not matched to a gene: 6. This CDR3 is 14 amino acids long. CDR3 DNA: TGTGCCAGCAGCGTGGATCAGGGGGACCAGCCCCAGCATTTT. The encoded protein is CASSVDQGDQPQHF.

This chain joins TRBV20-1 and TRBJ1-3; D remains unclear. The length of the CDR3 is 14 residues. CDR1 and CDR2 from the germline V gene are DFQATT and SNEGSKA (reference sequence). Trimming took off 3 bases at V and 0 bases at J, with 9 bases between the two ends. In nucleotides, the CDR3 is TGCAGTGCTAGTCGGGTGGACTCTGGAAACACCATATATTTT. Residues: CSASRVDSGNTIYF.

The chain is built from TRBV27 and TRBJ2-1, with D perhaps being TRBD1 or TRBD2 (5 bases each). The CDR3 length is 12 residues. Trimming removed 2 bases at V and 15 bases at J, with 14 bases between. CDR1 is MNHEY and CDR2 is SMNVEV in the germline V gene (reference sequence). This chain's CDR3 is CASSLRGEGPFF. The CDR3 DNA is TGTGCCAGCAGTTTACGGGGTGAGGGGCCGTTCTTC.

The CDR3 protein is CASSQRQGGGVSNQPQHF. The CDR3 DNA follows: TGTGCCAGCAGCCAAAGACAGGGGGGCGGAGTTAGCAATCAGCCCCAGCATTTT. This sequence joins TRBV13 and TRBJ1-5; 9 bases fit TRBD1. CDR1 and CDR2 from the germline V gene are PRHDT and FYEKMQ (reference sequence). V gave up 5 bases and J gave up 0 bases; unmatched junction bases: 11. This CDR3 comprises 18 residues.

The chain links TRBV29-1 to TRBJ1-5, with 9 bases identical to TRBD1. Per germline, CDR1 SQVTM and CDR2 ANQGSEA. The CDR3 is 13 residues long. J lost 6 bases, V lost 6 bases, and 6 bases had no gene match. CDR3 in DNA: TGCAGCGTGGGACAGGGCAGCGGTCAGCCCCAGCATTTT. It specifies CSVGQGSGQPQHF.

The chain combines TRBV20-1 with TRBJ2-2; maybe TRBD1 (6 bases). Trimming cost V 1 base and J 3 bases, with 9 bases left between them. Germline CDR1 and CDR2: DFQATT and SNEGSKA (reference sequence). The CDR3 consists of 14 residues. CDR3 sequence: CSARARGHTGELFF. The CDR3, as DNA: TGCAGTGCTAGAGCCAGGGGCCACACCGGGGAGCTGTTTTTT.

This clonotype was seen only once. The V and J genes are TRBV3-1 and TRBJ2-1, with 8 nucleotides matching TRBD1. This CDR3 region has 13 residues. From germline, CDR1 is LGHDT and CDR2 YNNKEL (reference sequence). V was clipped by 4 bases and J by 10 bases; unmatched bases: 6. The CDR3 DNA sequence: TGTGCCAGCAGCCGACAGGGGACCTACGAGCAGTTCTTC. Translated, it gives CASSRQGTYEQFF.

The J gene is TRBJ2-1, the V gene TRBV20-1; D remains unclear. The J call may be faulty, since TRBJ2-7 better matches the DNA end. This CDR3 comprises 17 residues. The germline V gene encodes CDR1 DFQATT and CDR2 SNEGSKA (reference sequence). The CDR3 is CSARDSARSTSYNEQYF. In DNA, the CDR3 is TGCAGTGCTAGGGATTCAGCCCGGTCTACCTCCTACAATGAGCAGTACTTC.

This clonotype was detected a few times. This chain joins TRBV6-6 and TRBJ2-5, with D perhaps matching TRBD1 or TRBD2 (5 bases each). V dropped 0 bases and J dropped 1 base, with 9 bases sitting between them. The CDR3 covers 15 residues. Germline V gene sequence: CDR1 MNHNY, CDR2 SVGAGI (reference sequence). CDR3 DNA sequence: TGTGCCAGCAGTTACTCGCGAGGGGCCCAAGAGACCCAGTACTTC. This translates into CASSYSRGAQETQYF.

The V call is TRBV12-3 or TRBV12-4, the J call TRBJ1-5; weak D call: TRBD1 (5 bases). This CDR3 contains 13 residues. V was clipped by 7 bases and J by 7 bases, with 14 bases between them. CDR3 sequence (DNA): TGTGCCAGCACCCCTCAGGGAAAGCAGCCCCAGCATTTT. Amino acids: CASTPQGKQPQHF.

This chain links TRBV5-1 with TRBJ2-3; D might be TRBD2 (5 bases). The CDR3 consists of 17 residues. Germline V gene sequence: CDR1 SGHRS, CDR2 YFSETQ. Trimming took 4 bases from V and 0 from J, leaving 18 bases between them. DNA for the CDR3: TGCGCCAGCAGCCCCCTTGGAGCGGCCTCTAGCACAGATACGCAGTATTTT. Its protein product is CASSPLGAASSTDTQYF.